A selection of T cell receptor beta chains follows, all from one sample in a study of blood T cell repertoires in COVID-19. Profiling relied on immunoSEQ multiplex PCR, and the TCRdb table lists in-frame clones only, not all of them. The table records 200,000 to 250,000 clones, around 80% of them present only once. Specimen: peripheral blood. These receptors originate from a man aged 45-65 years with active or convalescent COVID-19. CDR3s include the opening cysteine and the closing phenylalanine or tryptophan. Fields, in order: CDR3 length, D gene, clone size, V gene, J gene, CDR3 protein, CDR3 DNA. D genes are given only for firm matches. Part of the rows lack a size; the others show once, few, many or a class for expanded clones.

14	.	once	TRBV27	TRBJ1-5	CASSSSVRNQPQHF	TGTGCCAGCAGTTCCAGCGTTCGAAATCAGCCCCAGCATTTT
14	.	.	TRBV5-5	TRBJ2-7	CASSHPQDSYEQYF	TGTGCCAGCAGCCACCCCCAGGACTCCTACGAGCAGTACTTC
15	.	.	TRBV9	TRBJ1-2	CASGAITGTPYGYTF	TGTGCCAGCGGGGCTATCACCGGGACACCCTATGGCTACACCTTC
14	TRBD1	.	TRBV30	TRBJ1-1	CAWSPGGRDTEAFF	TGTGCCTGGAGTCCAGGGGGTAGGGACACTGAAGCTTTCTTT
12	.	.	TRBV6-2/TRBV6-3	TRBJ1-1	CASSYSITEAFF	TGTGCCAGCAGTTATAGTATCACTGAAGCTTTCTTT
14	.	.	TRBV11-2	TRBJ1-3	CASSGHLSGNTIYF	TGTGCCAGCAGCGGACACCTCTCTGGAAACACCATATATTTT
17	TRBD1	.	TRBV6-2/TRBV6-3	TRBJ1-1	CASSFPSPTGVATEAFF	TGTGCCAGCAGTTTTCCCTCGCCAACAGGGGTGGCGACTGAAGCTTTCTTT
15	.	.	TRBV30	TRBJ1-5	CAWSVQGAPNQPQHF	TGTGCCTGGAGTGTACAAGGGGCACCCAATCAGCCCCAGCATTTT
17	TRBD2	.	TRBV2	TRBJ2-5	CASSETGRAGGKETQYF	TGTGCCAGCAGTGAAACAGGACGAGCGGGGGGGAAAGAGACCCAGTACTTC
13	.	.	TRBV29-1	TRBJ1-1	CSARGTPNTEAFF	TGCAGCGCAAGGGGGACCCCGAACACTGAAGCTTTCTTT
15	.	.	TRBV7-9	TRBJ1-1	CASSSAGLPNTEAFF	TGTGCCAGCAGCTCTGCCGGACTTCCGAACACTGAAGCTTTCTTT
15	TRBD1	.	TRBV19	TRBJ2-1	CASSIAGTGSNEQFF	TGTGCCAGTAGTATAGCGGGGACAGGGTCCAATGAGCAGTTCTTC
17	TRBD1	.	TRBV28	TRBJ1-1	CASSSHSTGGMNTEAFF	TGTGCCAGCAGTTCCCACTCTACAGGGGGAATGAACACTGAAGCTTTCTTT
14	TRBD1	.	TRBV30	TRBJ1-2	CAWSAGQGWYGYTF	TGTGCCTGGAGTGCCGGACAGGGGTGGTATGGCTACACCTTC
15	TRBD1	.	TRBV4-2	TRBJ2-3	CASSQGGQRTDTQYF	TGTGCCAGCAGCCAAGGGGGACAGCGCACAGATACGCAGTATTTT
13	.	.	TRBV19	TRBJ2-3	CASQVRGTDTQYF	TGTGCCAGTCAAGTCCGGGGCACAGATACGCAGTATTTT
14	.	.	TRBV9	TRBJ1-6	CASSEGSGHSPLHF	TGTGCCAGCAGCGAAGGGTCAGGGCATTCACCCCTCCACTTT
15	TRBD1	.	TRBV5-1	TRBJ2-5	CASSLDGQGRETQYF	TGCGCCAGCAGCTTGGACGGACAGGGCAGGGAGACCCAGTACTTC
15	TRBD1	.	TRBV27	TRBJ2-7	CASSLSPTGGYEQYF	TGTGCCAGCAGTTTATCCCCTACAGGGGGCTACGAGCAGTACTTC
17	TRBD2	.	TRBV3-1/TRBV3-2	TRBJ2-1	CASSQGGLAGTYNEQFF	TGTGCCAGCAGCCAAGGGGGACTAGCGGGAACCTACAATGAGCAGTTCTTC
15	.	.	TRBV7-2	TRBJ1-3	CASSRDTVSGNTIYF	TGTGCCAGCAGCCGCGACACCGTCTCTGGAAACACCATATATTTT
15	.	many	TRBV2	TRBJ2-7	CASRLGQPPTYEQYF	TGTGCCAGCAGACTAGGACAGCCTCCCACCTACGAGCAGTACTTC
15	TRBD1	.	TRBV9	TRBJ1-5	CASSAGQGWDQPQHF	TGTGCCAGCAGCGCGGGACAGGGGTGGGATCAGCCCCAGCATTTT
15	.	.	TRBV15	TRBJ1-2	CATGQPQSGNYGYTF	TGTGCCACTGGGCAGCCCCAAAGCGGGAACTATGGCTACACCTTC
14	TRBD1	.	TRBV5-1	TRBJ2-1	CASSLGQMYNEQFF	TGCGCCAGCAGCCTGGGACAGATGTACAATGAGCAGTTCTTC
13	.	.	TRBV29-1	TRBJ1-1	CSAQNTGETEAFF	TGCAGCGCCCAAAATACAGGAGAAACTGAAGCTTTCTTT
15	TRBD2	.	TRBV13	TRBJ2-5	CASSSGLAKQETQYF	TGTGCCAGCAGCTCGGGACTAGCGAAACAAGAGACCCAGTACTTC
14	TRBD1	.	TRBV19	TRBJ2-3	CASSIRGPLDTQYF	TGTGCCAGTAGTATCAGGGGGCCACTAGATACGCAGTATTTT
14	.	.	TRBV10-3	TRBJ1-1	CAISESVAPTEAFF	TGTGCCATCAGTGAGTCGGTGGCTCCCACTGAAGCTTTCTTT